This T cell receptor beta chain was obtained from a study of cytomegalovirus exposure and HLA in healthy donors. Broader study findings: In a later analysis, TCR beta V- and J-gene trimming was associated with a missense DCLRE1C variant.

Both 60 Vbeta primers and 13 Jbeta primers went into the PCR. Repertoires were generated with immunoSEQ multiplex PCR, while TCRdb's copy carries only in-frame clones and drops some. The sample gives 150,000 or so clones, more than 70% of which show up once; approximately 2.8% is in the top ten. Regarding this clone: Its cognate antigen is unknown.

The CDR3 is made up of 11 amino acids. The V and J ends lost 0 bases and 8 bases respectively, with 5 bases between them. Germline V CDR1 and CDR2: GTSNPN, SVGIG (reference sequence). Sequencing was performed on PBMCs. This chain connects TRBV30 to TRBJ2-1; D is uncertain. This receptor was obtained from a male donor in good health and CMV-seronegative. CDR3 coding DNA: TGTGCCTGGAGTGTACTCTATGAGCAGTTCTTC. The encoded protein is CAWSVLYEQFF.